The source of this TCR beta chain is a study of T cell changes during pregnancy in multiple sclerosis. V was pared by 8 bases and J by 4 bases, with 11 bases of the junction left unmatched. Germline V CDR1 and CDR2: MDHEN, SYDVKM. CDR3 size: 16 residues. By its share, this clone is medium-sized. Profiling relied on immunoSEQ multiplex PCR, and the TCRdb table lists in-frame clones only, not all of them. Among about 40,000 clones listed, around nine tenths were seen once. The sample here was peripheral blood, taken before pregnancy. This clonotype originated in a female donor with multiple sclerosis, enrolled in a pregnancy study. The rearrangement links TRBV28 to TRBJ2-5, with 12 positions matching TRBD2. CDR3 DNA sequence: TGTGCCAGCGAAGGGCTAGCGGGAGGGCCGCGAGAGACCCAGTACTTC. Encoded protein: CASEGLAGGPRETQYF.